This T cell receptor (beta chain) was retrieved from a study of cytomegalovirus exposure and HLA in healthy donors. Whole-study context: Samples from HLA-typed donors yielded about 85 million unique TCRs in an early data release.

60 Vbeta and 13 Jbeta primers were used in PCR. Data came from immunoSEQ multiplex PCR; TCRdb stores just in-frame clones and leaves some out. This sample carries about 120,000 clones, around 72% of them seen once, and the ten largest clones take just under 8.5%. On this clone itself: Its antigen is not known.

Germline-derived CDR1 and CDR2 are ENHRY and SYGVKD. The CDR3 is made up of 16 amino acids. Trimming at V came to 3 bases and at J to 7 bases, leaving 13 bases not matched to a gene. Study conclusions and caveats: When the data were analyzed later, several of the most significant clusters appeared to be linked to common viral pathogens. Per a prior analysis, the majority of TCR beta V segments were productive roughly 90% or roughly 30% of the time.

Sequenced input: PBMCs. The TCR sequence derives from a woman aged 40-49 years in good health and CMV-seropositive. This chain joins TRBV10-3 and TRBJ1-2, with 8 bases that match TRBD1. CDR3 protein: CAISEFSGQVSGGYTF. The CDR3 nucleotides read TGTGCCATCAGTGAATTTTCGGGACAGGTCTCAGGTGGCTACACCTTC.